Listed here is a single T cell receptor beta chain. No cognate antigen has been identified for it. The sample holds no much larger clone one base away, and base qualities are not on file. Deletion took 3 bases off V and 6 bases off J, with a span of 12 bases between the germline ends. The CDR3, cysteine through phenylalanine, is 12 amino acids long. The sequence is cut down to CDR3 DNA, 36 bases in frame from base 1. As encoded in the germline V gene (reference sequence), CDR1 is GTSNPN while CDR2 is SVGIG. TCRbeta CDR3 regions were amplified from genomic DNA by means of the immunoSEQ Assay, a bias-controlled multiplex PCR. In the paper's pipeline: Within the assay, amplification of reference gene primers was used to estimate how many nucleated cells each sample contained. To quantify the absolute abundance of each unique TCRbeta CDR3 rearrangement, sequence reads were collapsed and filtered. For each sample, productive Simpson clonality was calculated as the square root of Simpson's diversity index across productive rearrangements. Held by TCRdb, this immuneACCESS table contains in-frame sequences only and omits some clones. Under half of the omission traces to an unresolved V gene where checked; the cause of the rest is unknown. That table supplies the V and J calls and clone size; D and trimming were determined from the DNA. This sample is represented by some 130,000 clones; 70% to 90% of them were singletons. 13% of the sample is held by the ten biggest clonotypes.

This sample is drawn from a study of blood T cell repertoires in COVID-19 (dated by TCRdb to the early 2020s). A note on the overall study: Collaborator samples came from the United States, Italy and Spain and covered acute and convalescent phases of COVID-19. The material from the prospective study consisted of cDNA or gDNA derived from T cells, B-cell-depleted T cells, or PBMCs. Subjects who had been exposed to COVID-19, were actively infected with it, or had recovered from it provided the deeply sampled blood TCRbeta repertoires that made up the dataset. The repertoires were released in a freely available public database meant as a resource for research on the immune response to SARS-CoV-2. The samples were drawn from two sources: the first 160 participants of the ongoing ImmuneRACE study, and some 1,300 subjects contributed by 6 global collaborators. The sample metadata nearly always contained a de-identified subject ID, COVID-19 status, age in years and sex. HLA class I and class II types, where available, came from metadata supplied by the sample provider rather than from assay-based typing.

General study outcomes and caveats: Clinical and demographic metadata were provided uncurated, with the amount varying by source and participant.

Whole blood was collected in K2EDTA tubes by collaborating institutions according to the institutions' own protocols. Collaborator samples were shipped for TCRbeta analysis as frozen whole blood, isolated PBMCs, or DNA extracted from either sample type. Rearrangement joined TRBV30 to TRBJ2-7; the D gene is perhaps TRBD2, on 5 matching bases. Source material: peripheral blood. The receptor was isolated from a human donor in a cohort sampled during active COVID-19. The sequence in DNA is TGTGCCTGGAGCGCTGGACTGACCGAGCAGTACTTC. This gives the protein CAWSAGLTEQYF. The full variable domain, with segments outside the CDR3 supplied by the reference TRBV30 and TRBJ2-7 proteins, appears as SQTIHQWPATLVQPVGSPLSLECTVEGTSNPNLYWYRQAAGRGLQLLFYSVGIGQISSEVPQNLSASRPQDRQFILSSKKLLLSDSGFYLCAWSAGLTEQYFGPGTRLTVT.